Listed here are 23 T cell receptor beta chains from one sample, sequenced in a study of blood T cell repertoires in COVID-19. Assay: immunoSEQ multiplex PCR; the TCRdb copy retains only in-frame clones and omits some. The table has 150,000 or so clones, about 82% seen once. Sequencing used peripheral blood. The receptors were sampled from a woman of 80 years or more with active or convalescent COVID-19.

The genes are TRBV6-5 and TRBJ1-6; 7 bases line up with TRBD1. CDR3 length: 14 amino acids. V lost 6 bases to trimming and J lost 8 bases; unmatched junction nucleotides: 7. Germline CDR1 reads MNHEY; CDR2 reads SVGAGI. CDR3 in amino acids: CASRRQGKYSPLHF. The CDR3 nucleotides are TGTGCCAGCAGGAGACAGGGAAAGTATTCACCCCTCCACTTT.

The CDR3 DNA sequence: TGTGCCAGTAGTATGTCTCGCGGAGGGGCCGGTGGTAGCCAATACGAGCAGTACTTC. Protein sequence: CASSMSRGGAGGSQYEQYF. The chain recombines TRBV19 with TRBJ2-7; D perhaps matches TRBD2 (6 bases). Germline values: CDR1 LNHDA, CDR2 SQIVND (reference sequence). This CDR3 has 19 amino acids. The V gene lost 3 bases and the J gene lost 4 bases, with 28 bases spanning the gap.

This CDR3 reads CATGTYSYEQYF. Written as DNA, the CDR3 is TGTGCCACCGGAACGTACAGCTACGAGCAGTACTTC. The rearrangement uses TRBV10-3 and TRBJ2-7, with D unresolved. Trimming took off 10 bases at V and 3 bases at J, with 13 bases between the two ends. The CDR3 sequence is 12 residues long. Per the germline V gene, CDR1 is ENHRY and CDR2 is SYGVKD.

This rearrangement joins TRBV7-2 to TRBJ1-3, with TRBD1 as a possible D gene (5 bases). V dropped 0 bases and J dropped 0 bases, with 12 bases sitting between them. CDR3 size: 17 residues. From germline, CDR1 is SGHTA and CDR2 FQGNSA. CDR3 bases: TGTGCCAGCAGCTTAGCGTGGGGCACCAACTCTGGAAACACCATATATTTT. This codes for CASSLAWGTNSGNTIYF.

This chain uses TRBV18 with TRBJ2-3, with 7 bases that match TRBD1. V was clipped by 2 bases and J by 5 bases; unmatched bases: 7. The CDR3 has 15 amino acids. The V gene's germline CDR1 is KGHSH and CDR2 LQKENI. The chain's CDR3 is CASSPETGLEDTQYF. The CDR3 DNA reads TGTGCCAGCTCACCAGAGACAGGGTTAGAAGATACGCAGTATTTT.

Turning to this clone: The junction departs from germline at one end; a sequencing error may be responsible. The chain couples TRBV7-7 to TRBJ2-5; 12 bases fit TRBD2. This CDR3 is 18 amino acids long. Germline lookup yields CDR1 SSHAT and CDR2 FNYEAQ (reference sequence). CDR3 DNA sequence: TGTGCTAGCAGCTTAATCGGCAAACTAGCGGGGGGCCGGGAGACCCAGTACTTC. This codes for CASSLIGKLAGGRETQYF.

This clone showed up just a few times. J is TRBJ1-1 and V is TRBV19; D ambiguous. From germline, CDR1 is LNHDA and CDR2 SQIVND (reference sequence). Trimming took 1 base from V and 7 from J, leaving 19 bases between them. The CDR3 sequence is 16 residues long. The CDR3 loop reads CASSIGRLLDPNEAFF. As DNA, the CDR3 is TGTGCCAGTAGTATAGGAAGATTACTCGATCCTAATGAAGCTTTCTTT.

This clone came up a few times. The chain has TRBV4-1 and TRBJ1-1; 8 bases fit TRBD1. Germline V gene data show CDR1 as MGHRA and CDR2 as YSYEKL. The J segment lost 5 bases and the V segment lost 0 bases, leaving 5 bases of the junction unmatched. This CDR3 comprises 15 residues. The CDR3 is CASSQDGQGRTEAFF. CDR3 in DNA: TGCGCCAGCAGCCAAGACGGACAGGGTAGGACTGAAGCTTTCTTT.

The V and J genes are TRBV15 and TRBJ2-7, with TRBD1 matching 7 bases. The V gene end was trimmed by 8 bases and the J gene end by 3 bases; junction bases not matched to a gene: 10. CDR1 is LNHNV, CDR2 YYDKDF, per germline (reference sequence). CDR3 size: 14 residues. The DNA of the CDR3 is TGTGCCACCGGACGGACAGGACTCAACTACGAGCAGTACTTC. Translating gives CATGRTGLNYEQYF.

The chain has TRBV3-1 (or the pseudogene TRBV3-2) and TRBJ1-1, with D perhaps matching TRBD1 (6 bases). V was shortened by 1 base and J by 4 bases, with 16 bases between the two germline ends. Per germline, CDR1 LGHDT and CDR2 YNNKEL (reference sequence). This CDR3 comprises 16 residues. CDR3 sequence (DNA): TGTGCCAGCAGCCAAGCCACCAACAGGGCAGGCACTGAAGCTTTCTTT. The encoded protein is CASSQATNRAGTEAFF.

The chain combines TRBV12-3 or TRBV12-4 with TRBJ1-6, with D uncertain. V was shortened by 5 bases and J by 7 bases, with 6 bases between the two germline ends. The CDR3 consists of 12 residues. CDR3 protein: CASSPPNSPLHF. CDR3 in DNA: TGTGCCAGCAGTCCCCCGAATTCACCCCTCCACTTT.

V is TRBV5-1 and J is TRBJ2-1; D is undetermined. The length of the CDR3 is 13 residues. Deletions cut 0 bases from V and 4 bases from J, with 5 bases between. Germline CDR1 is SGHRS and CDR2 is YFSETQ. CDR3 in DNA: TGCGCCAGCAGCTTGGGACTTTACAATGAGCAGTTCTTC. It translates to CASSLGLYNEQFF.

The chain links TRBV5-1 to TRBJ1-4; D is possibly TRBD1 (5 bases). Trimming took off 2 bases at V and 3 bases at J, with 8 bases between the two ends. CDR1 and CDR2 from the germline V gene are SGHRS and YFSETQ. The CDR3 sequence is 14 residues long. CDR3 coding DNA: TGCGCCAGCAGCTTTAGGGGTGCTAATGAAAAACTGTTTTTT. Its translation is CASSFRGANEKLFF.

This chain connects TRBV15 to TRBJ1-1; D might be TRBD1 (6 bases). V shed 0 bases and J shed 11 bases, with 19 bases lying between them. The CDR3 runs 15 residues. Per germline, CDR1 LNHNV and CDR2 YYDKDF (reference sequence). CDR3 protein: CATSRDRGENRVAFF. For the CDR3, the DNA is TGTGCCACCAGCAGAGATCGAGGGGAGAACAGGGTCGCTTTCTTT.

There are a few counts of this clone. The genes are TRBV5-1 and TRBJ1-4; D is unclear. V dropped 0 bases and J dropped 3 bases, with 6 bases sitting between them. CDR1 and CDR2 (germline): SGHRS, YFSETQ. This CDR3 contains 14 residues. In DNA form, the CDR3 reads TGCGCCAGCAGCTTGGATTCATCTAATGAAAAACTGTTTTTT. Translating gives CASSLDSSNEKLFF.

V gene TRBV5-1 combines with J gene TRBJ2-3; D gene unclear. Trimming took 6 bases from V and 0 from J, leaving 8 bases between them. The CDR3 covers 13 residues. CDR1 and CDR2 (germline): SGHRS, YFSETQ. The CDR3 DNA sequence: TGCGCCAGCAAAAACAGCAGCACAGATACGCAGTATTTT. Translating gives CASKNSSTDTQYF.

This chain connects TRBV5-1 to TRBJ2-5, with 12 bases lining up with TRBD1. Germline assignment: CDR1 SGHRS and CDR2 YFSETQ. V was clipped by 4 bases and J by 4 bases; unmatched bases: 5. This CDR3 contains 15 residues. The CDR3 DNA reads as TGCGCCAGCAGCGAGGGACAGGGGGCCGGAGAGACCCAGTACTTC. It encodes CASSEGQGAGETQYF.

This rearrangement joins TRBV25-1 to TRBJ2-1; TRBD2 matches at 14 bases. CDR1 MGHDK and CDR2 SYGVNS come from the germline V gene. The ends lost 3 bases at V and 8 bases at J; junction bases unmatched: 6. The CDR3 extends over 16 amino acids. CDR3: CASSDGTSGGRDEQFF. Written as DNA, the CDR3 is TGTGCCAGCAGTGATGGGACTAGCGGGGGTCGTGATGAGCAGTTCTTC.

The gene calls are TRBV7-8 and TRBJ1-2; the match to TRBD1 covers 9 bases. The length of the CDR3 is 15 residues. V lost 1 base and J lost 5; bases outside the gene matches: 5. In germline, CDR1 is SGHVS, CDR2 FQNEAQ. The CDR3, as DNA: TGTGCCAGCAGCTTAGAGGACAGGGGAGTTTATGGCTACACCTTC. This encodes CASSLEDRGVYGYTF.

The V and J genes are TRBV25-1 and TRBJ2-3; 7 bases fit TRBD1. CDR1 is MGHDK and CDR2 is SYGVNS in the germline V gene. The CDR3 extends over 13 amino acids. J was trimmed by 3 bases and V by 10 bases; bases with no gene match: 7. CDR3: CAIVDRKTDTQYF. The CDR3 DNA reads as TGTGCCATCGTGGACAGGAAGACAGATACGCAGTATTTT.

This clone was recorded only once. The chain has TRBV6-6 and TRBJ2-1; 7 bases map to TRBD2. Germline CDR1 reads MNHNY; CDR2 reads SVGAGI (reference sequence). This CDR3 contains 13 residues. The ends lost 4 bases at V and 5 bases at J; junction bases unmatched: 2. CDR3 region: CASSSGRDNEQFF. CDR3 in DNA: TGTGCCAGCAGTTCAGGGAGGGACAATGAGCAGTTCTTC.

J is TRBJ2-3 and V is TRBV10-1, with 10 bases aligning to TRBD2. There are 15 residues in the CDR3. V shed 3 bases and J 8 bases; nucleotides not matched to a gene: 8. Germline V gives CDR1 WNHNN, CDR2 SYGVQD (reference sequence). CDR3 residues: CASSDGIAGGATQYF. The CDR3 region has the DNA TGCGCCAGCAGTGATGGCATAGCGGGGGGTGCTACGCAGTATTTT.

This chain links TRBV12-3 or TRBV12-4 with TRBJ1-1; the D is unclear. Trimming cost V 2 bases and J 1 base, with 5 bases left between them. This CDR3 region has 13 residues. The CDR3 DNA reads TGTGCCAGCAGTTTAACAAAGAACACTGAAGCTTTCTTT. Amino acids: CASSLTKNTEAFF.